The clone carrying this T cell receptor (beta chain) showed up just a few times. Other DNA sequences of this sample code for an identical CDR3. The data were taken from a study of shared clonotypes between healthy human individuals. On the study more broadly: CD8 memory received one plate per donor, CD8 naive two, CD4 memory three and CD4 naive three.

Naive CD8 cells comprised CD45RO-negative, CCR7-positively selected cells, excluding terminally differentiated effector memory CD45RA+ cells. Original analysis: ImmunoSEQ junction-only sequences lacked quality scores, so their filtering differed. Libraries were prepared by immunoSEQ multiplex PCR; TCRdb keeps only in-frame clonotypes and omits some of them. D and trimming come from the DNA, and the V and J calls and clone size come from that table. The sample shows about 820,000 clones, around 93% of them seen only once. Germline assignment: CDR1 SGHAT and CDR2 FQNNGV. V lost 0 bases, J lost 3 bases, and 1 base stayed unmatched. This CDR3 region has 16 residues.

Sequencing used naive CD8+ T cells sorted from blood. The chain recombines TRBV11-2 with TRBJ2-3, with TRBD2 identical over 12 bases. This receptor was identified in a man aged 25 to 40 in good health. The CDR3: CASSLELAGGTDTQYF. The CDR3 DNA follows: TGTGCCAGCAGCTTAGAACTAGCGGGAGGAACAGATACGCAGTATTTT.